Each of the 25 T cell receptor beta chains below was sequenced from the same sample in a study of blood T cell repertoires in COVID-19. This table comes from immunoSEQ multiplex PCR, and its TCRdb copy is limited to in-frame clones, with some not included. This sample yields roughly 92,000 clones, of which 65% to 85% are seen a single time; roughly 32% belongs to the top ten. The sequenced material came from peripheral blood. These receptors all stem from an elderly woman with active or convalescent COVID-19.

The chain has TRBV12-5 and TRBJ2-1; weak D call: TRBD1 (6 bases). Germline CDR1 LGHNT, CDR2 FRNRAP. Trimming left V 3 bases short and J 4 bases short, with 16 bases between. This CDR3 region has 16 residues. CDR3 DNA: TGTGCTAGTGGTTTAACATACTCAGGGGTTTACAATGAGCAGTTCTTC. It specifies CASGLTYSGVYNEQFF. Variable domain in full (rest from reference TRBV12-5 and TRBJ2-1): DARVTQTPRHKVTEMGQEVTMRCQPILGHNTVFWYRQTMMQGLELLAYFRNRAPLDDSGMPKDRFSAEMPDATLATLKIQPSEPRDSAVYFCASGLTYSGVYNEQFFGPGTRLTVL.

The chain links TRBV28 to TRBJ2-7; 8 bases are a match to TRBD1. The CDR3 length is 15 residues. From germline, CDR1 is MDHEN and CDR2 SYDVKM. With V trimmed by 4 bases and J by 4 bases, 9 bases remained unmatched. The CDR3 DNA is TGTGCCAGCAGTTGGGACAGGACAGGGAGGTACGAGCAGTACTTC. This gives the protein CASSWDRTGRYEQYF.

The chain links TRBV6-5 to TRBJ1-2, with TRBD1 identical over 8 bases. This CDR3 spans 14 amino acids. With V trimmed by 4 bases and J by 5 bases, 6 bases remained unmatched. Germline assignment: CDR1 MNHEY and CDR2 SVGAGI. The CDR3 spells CASSLDRVRYGYTF. CDR3 coding DNA: TGTGCCAGCAGTTTGGACAGGGTTAGGTATGGCTACACCTTC.

This clone was seen only once. The J gene is TRBJ2-7, the V gene TRBV19; 12 positions agree with TRBD2. Germline V CDR1 and CDR2: LNHDA, SQIVND (reference sequence). V trimming: 4 bases; J trimming: 2 bases; junction bases outside the gene matches: 3. The CDR3 spans 15 residues. The CDR3 DNA reads as TGTGCCAGTAGTACCTCTAGCGGGAGGGCCTACGAGCAGTACTTC. This codes for CASSTSSGRAYEQYF.

This sequence joins TRBV7-8 and TRBJ2-5, with TRBD2 identical over 14 bases. CDR3 length equals 19 residues. The germline CDR1 and CDR2 sequences are SGHVS and FQNEAQ. Trimming removed 5 bases from V and 1 base from J; junction bases left unmatched: 12. The CDR3 DNA reads TGTGCCAGCAGCCTTCCTCTCGGACTAGCGGGAGGAGGCCAAGAGACCCAGTACTTC. Amino acid sequence: CASSLPLGLAGGGQETQYF.

The V and J genes are TRBV11-3 and TRBJ2-3; maybe TRBD2 (5 bases). Germline CDR1 and CDR2: SGHNT and YENEEA. This CDR3 contains 15 residues. V was trimmed by 2 bases and J by 7 bases, leaving 16 bases between them. The CDR3 coding sequence is TGTGCCAGCAGCTTAAGTAGCGTATGGATGCATACGCAGTATTTT. Translation: CASSLSSVWMHTQYF.

V is TRBV27 and J is TRBJ1-1, with D unclear. V was cut by 3 bases and J by 3 bases, with 8 bases left in between. CDR1 and CDR2 (germline): MNHEY, SMNVEV (reference sequence). The CDR3 runs 13 residues. CDR3: CASSLTPYTEAFF. CDR3 DNA: TGTGCCAGCAGTTTGACTCCTTACACTGAAGCTTTCTTT.

This clone appeared a single time. The V gene is TRBV10-1, the J gene TRBJ2-2, with D possibly matching TRBD1 (5 bases). The CDR3 is 16 residues long. CDR1 WNHNN and CDR2 SYGVQD come from the germline V gene (reference sequence). V was shortened by 6 bases and J by 2 bases, with 16 bases between the two germline ends. Here the CDR3 DNA reads TGCGCCAGCAGCCATCCTCCTCAGGGAAACACCGGGGAGCTGTTTTTT. Encoded protein: CASSHPPQGNTGELFF.

V gene TRBV5-5 combines with J gene TRBJ2-3, with D possibly TRBD2 on 5 matching bases. The ends were cut back, 5 bases at V and 2 bases at J, with 12 bases in the middle. Germline assignment: CDR1 SGHKS and CDR2 YYEKEE (reference sequence). This CDR3 is 14 amino acids long. CDR3 in amino acids: CASRGWRFTDTQYF. The DNA for the CDR3 is TGTGCCAGCAGGGGGTGGAGGTTCACAGATACGCAGTATTTT.

Here the CDR3 reads CAWGRNIQYF. CDR3 nucleotides: TGTGCCTGGGGGAGAAACATTCAGTACTTC. The chain has TRBV30 and TRBJ2-4, with D possibly matching TRBD2 (5 bases). Germline assignment: CDR1 GTSNPN and CDR2 SVGIG (reference sequence). V lost 5 bases and J lost 6, with 5 bases in between. The CDR3 length is 10 residues.

This clone was recorded a few times. The J gene is TRBJ1-3, the V gene TRBV3-1 (or the pseudogene TRBV3-2); D perhaps matches TRBD1 (5 bases). The CDR3 covers 17 residues. V lost 4 bases and J lost 4, with 20 bases in between. Germline CDR1 is LGHDT and CDR2 is YNNKEL (reference sequence). The CDR3 spells CASSPDLKGSWGNTIYF. CDR3 sequence (DNA): TGTGCCAGCAGCCCCGACCTGAAGGGGTCTTGGGGAAACACCATATATTTT.

The chain carries TRBV19 and TRBJ2-2; weak D call: TRBD2 (5 bases). Germline-derived CDR1 and CDR2 are LNHDA and SQIVND (reference sequence). The V end was cut by 9 bases, the J end by 9 bases, with 11 bases between. There are 11 residues in the CDR3. In nucleotides, the CDR3 is TGTGCCAGCGTCCGAGGGAGGGAGCTGTTTTTT. It specifies CASVRGRELFF.

The gene calls are TRBV6-6 and TRBJ1-2, with 10 bases that match TRBD1. The CDR3 covers 14 residues. Trimming took 2 bases from V and 7 from J; bases not matched to a gene: 4. Germline lookup yields CDR1 MNHNY and CDR2 SVGAGI (reference sequence). CDR3 bases: TGTGCCAGCAGTTACGGGGGACAGGGGAGTGGCTACACCTTC. It yields the protein CASSYGGQGSGYTF.

This CDR3 reads CASSPSERPLYF. CDR3 nucleotides: TGTGCCAGCAGCCCTTCCGAGCGCCCTCTGTACTTC. This sequence joins TRBV28 and TRBJ2-5; D is unclear. Between the trimmed V and J ends, which lost 6 bases and 13 bases, there was a span of 18 bases. This CDR3 is 12 amino acids long. The germline gives CDR1 MDHEN, CDR2 SYDVKM. The variable domain in full, with the rest retrieved from reference TRBV28 and TRBJ2-5, is DVKVTQSSRYLVKRTGEKVFLECVQDMDHENMFWYRQDPGLGLRLIYFSYDVKMKEKGDIPEGYSVSREKKERFSLILESASTNQTSMYLCASSPSERPLYFGPGTRLLVL.

This chain connects TRBV6-6 to TRBJ2-7, with 8 positions matching TRBD2. With 7 bases clipped from V and 4 bases from J, the junction kept 9 bases outside the gene matches. This CDR3 has 14 amino acids. Per the germline V gene, CDR1 is MNHNY and CDR2 is SVGAGI (reference sequence). The CDR3, as DNA: TGTGCCAGCACCCCCGGGGGGGGCCCGTACGAGCAGTACTTC. Protein sequence: CASTPGGGPYEQYF.

The V call is TRBV18, the J call TRBJ2-1; 7 bases align to TRBD1. This CDR3 is built from 17 residues. Trimming removed 1 base from V and 5 bases from J; junction bases left unmatched: 11. Germline assignment: CDR1 KGHSH and CDR2 LQKENI. The CDR3 region is CASSPRGTALLNNEQFF. CDR3 sequence (DNA): TGTGCCAGCTCACCACGGGGGACAGCCTTATTAAACAATGAGCAGTTCTTC.

The genes are TRBV5-5 and TRBJ2-7; 8 nucleotides line up with TRBD1. This CDR3 region has 16 residues. The germline CDR1 and CDR2 sequences are SGHKS and YYEKEE (reference sequence). V shed 3 bases, J shed 7 bases, and the junction held 15 bases outside the gene matches. The CDR3 spells CASSSTGGDVIREQYF. The CDR3 DNA reads as TGTGCCAGCAGCTCCACAGGGGGTGACGTCATCAGAGAGCAGTACTTC.

The CDR3 nucleotides read TGTGCCAGCAGGGCCAGGGGGCGCCACAACGAGCAGTACTTC. Residues: CASRARGRHNEQYF. This sequence joins TRBV28 and TRBJ2-7; 8 bases align to TRBD1. The germline V gene encodes CDR1 MDHEN and CDR2 SYDVKM. V lost 6 bases and J lost 5; bases outside the gene matches: 9. The CDR3 covers 14 residues.

The CDR3 loop is CATSRDQPAQEKLFF. The CDR3 nucleotides read TGTGCCACCAGCAGAGATCAACCAGCACAGGAAAAACTGTTTTTT. V usage is TRBV15 and J usage is TRBJ1-4; D not certain. The CDR3 extends over 15 amino acids. CDR1 LNHNV and CDR2 YYDKDF come from the germline V gene (reference sequence). With 0 bases removed from V and 8 bases from J, the gap between germline ends came to 13 bases.

The rearrangement links TRBV21-1 to TRBJ1-5. TRBV21-1 is shown as a pseudogene. The CDR3 spans 13 residues. The CDR3 is CASLSEGNQPQHF. The CDR3, as DNA: TGTGCCAGCTTGAGCGAGGGCAATCAGCCCCAGCATTTT.

The rearrangement uses TRBV3-1 (or the pseudogene TRBV3-2) and TRBJ2-5; D is perhaps TRBD2 (6 bases). The CDR3 spans 15 residues. Germline loops: CDR1 LGHDT, CDR2 YNNKEL (reference sequence). The V end was cut by 4 bases, the J end by 5 bases, with 17 bases between. DNA of the CDR3: TGTGCCAGCAGCCCCCAGTGGAGCGGAGGGGAGACCCAGTACTTC. Its protein product is CASSPQWSGGETQYF.

This clone was recorded once. The chain carries TRBV7-4 and TRBJ1-5; tentatively, D is TRBD1 (6 bases). This CDR3 contains 19 residues. Trimming removed 3 bases at V and 6 bases at J, with 27 bases between. CDR1 is SGHVT, CDR2 SQSDAQ, per germline. The CDR3 DNA reads as TGTGCCAGCAGCTTGCCTACGGGCAGGGGCAAGAAGTTTAGTCAGCCCCAGCATTTT. This encodes CASSLPTGRGKKFSQPQHF.

The rearrangement links TRBV28 to TRBJ1-1; 9 bases fit TRBD1. CDR1 MDHEN and CDR2 SYDVKM come from the germline V gene. The CDR3 spans 14 residues. With 6 bases clipped from V and 2 bases from J, the junction kept 4 bases outside the gene matches. CDR3 in DNA: TGTGCCAGCAGAGAACAGGGGGCTAACACTGAAGCTTTCTTT. This encodes CASREQGANTEAFF.

This chain's CDR3 is CASSLWLAGGQHGELFF. The CDR3 DNA is TGTGCCAGCAGCTTGTGGCTAGCGGGAGGGCAGCACGGGGAGCTGTTTTTT. The chain couples TRBV5-8 to TRBJ2-2; 12 nucleotides agree with TRBD2. The V segment lost 1 base and the J segment 7 bases; nucleotides outside the gene matches: 8. This CDR3 has 17 amino acids. Germline values: CDR1 SGHTS, CDR2 YDEGEE. The entire variable domain, with the rest obtained from reference TRBV5-8 and TRBJ2-2, is as follows: EAGVTQSPTHLIKTRGQQATLRCSPISGHTSVYWYQQALGLGLQFLLWYDEGEERNRGNFPPRFSGRQFPNYSSELNVNALELEDSALYLCASSLWLAGGQHGELFFGEGSRLTVL.

To note about this clone: One junction end does not reproduce the germline sequence, and a read error may be involved. The chain has TRBV3-1 (or the pseudogene TRBV3-2) and TRBJ2-7; TRBD2 aligns across 8 bases. The CDR3 runs to 16 residues. CDR1 is LGHDT and CDR2 is YNNKEL in the germline V gene (reference sequence). DNA of the CDR3: TGTGCCAGCAGTCAAGGAATGGCTAGCGGGTCCCACGAGCAGTACTTC. Its protein product is CASSQGMASGSHEQYF.